A selection of T cell receptor beta chains follows, all from one sample in a study of beta chain features in type 1 diabetes. Some clones are missing from TCRdb's copy, which holds only in-frame ones; the method was immunoSEQ multiplex PCR. This table holds around 250,000 clones, over 20% found once. Sequences were obtained from naive CD4+ T cells from blood. The receptors here all came from a middle-aged woman with type 1 diabetes. CDR3s include the opening cysteine and the closing phenylalanine or tryptophan. A D gene is named only where the DNA matches it firmly. The size field is filled for only some rows; it gives once, few, many or a size class.

DNA | CDR3 | J | V | size | D | length
TGTGCCAGCAGCTCTACCCCAGCGAACTATGGCTACACCTTC | CASSSTPANYGYTF | TRBJ1-2 | TRBV7-9 | NA | NA | 14
TGTGCCAGCAGCCGTACTAGCGGGAGGTACCAAGAGACCCAGTACTTC | CASSRTSGRYQETQYF | TRBJ2-5 | TRBV11-2 | few | TRBD2 | 16
TGTGCCAGCGCCGAACTAGCGGGAGTATACAATGAGCAGTTCTTC | CASAELAGVYNEQFF | TRBJ2-1 | TRBV2 | few | TRBD2 | 15
TGTGCCTGTCGGACAGGGAGTAAGGGGAGCAATCAGCCCCAGCATTTT | CACRTGSKGSNQPQHF | TRBJ1-5 | TRBV30 | few | TRBD1 | 16
TGCGCCAGCAGCTTGGCCCCGGGACTAGCTTCCAATGAGCAGTTCTTC | CASSLAPGLASNEQFF | TRBJ2-1 | TRBV5-1 | NA | TRBD2 | 16
TGCGCCAGCAGCCATGGTATAACCGGCACCGGGGAGCTGTTTTTT | CASSHGITGTGELFF | TRBJ2-2 | TRBV4-1 | few | NA | 15
TGTGCCAGCAGCGAACAGGGGAGAAACACCATATATTTT | CASSEQGRNTIYF | TRBJ1-3 | TRBV7-9 | NA | TRBD1 | 13
TGCGCCAGCAGCCGACCAGGGGAAGAGACCCAGTACTTC | CASSRPGEETQYF | TRBJ2-5 | TRBV5-1 | few | NA | 13
TGTGCCAGCAGCTCACTCGGGACAGGGGTCAATCAGCCCCAGCATTTT | CASSSLGTGVNQPQHF | TRBJ1-5 | TRBV7-2 | NA | TRBD1 | 16
TGTGCCAGCTCGTTTACCCGAGATAGCTCCTACGAGCAGTACTTC | CASSFTRDSSYEQYF | TRBJ2-7 | TRBV18 | NA | NA | 15
TGTGCCAGCTCACCCGGACTAGCGGGACCCTCCTACGAGCAGTACTTC | CASSPGLAGPSYEQYF | TRBJ2-7 | TRBV18 | NA | TRBD2 | 16
TGTGCCAGCAGTGAGTTGAGGACAGGCGGGGAGCTGTTTTTT | CASSELRTGGELFF | TRBJ2-2 | TRBV2 | NA | TRBD1 | 14
TGTGCCAGCAGCCGGGTTGATGGCTACACCTTC | CASSRVDGYTF | TRBJ1-2 | TRBV7-9 | few | NA | 11
TGTGCCTGGAGTGATGGGCTGGGCCAGCCCCAGCATTTT | CAWSDGLGQPQHF | TRBJ1-5 | TRBV30 | NA | NA | 13
TGTGCCAGCAGCGTAACGCCAGGGAACATTCAGTACTTC | CASSVTPGNIQYF | TRBJ2-4 | TRBV9 | few | NA | 13
TGTGGGGGGGGTAGCGGGAGAGGATATGAGCAGTTCTTC | CGGGSGRGYEQFF | TRBJ2-1 | TRBV30 | few | TRBD2 | 13
TGTGCCAGCAGTCCCCGGGGATCCAATGAGCAGTTCTTC | CASSPRGSNEQFF | TRBJ2-1 | TRBV14 | NA | NA | 13
TGTGCCAGCAGCTCGGGGACAGGGAGGAATGGCTACACCTTC | CASSSGTGRNGYTF | TRBJ1-2 | TRBV7-6 | NA | TRBD1 | 14
TGCGCCAGCAGCTTGGGGGCCTCGAACACTGAAGCTTTCTTT | CASSLGASNTEAFF | TRBJ1-1 | TRBV5-1 | NA | NA | 14
TGTGCCTGGAGTGAGGGGCAGGGGGTCTACACCTTC | CAWSEGQGVYTF | TRBJ1-2 | TRBV30 | NA | TRBD1 | 12
TGCGCCAGCAGCCAAGCAGCCAGAGGACAGGGGGCCTCCTACGAGCAGTACTTC | CASSQAARGQGASYEQYF | TRBJ2-7 | TRBV4-1 | few | TRBD1 | 18
TGTGCCAGCAGCTCGTCCAAGGGGTCCACCGGGGAGCTGTTTTTT | CASSSSKGSTGELFF | TRBJ2-2 | TRBV7-8 | NA | NA | 15
TGTGCCAGCAGCAAAGCCAGGCACTACGAGCAGTACTTC | CASSKARHYEQYF | TRBJ2-7 | TRBV21-1 | few | NA | 13
TGTGCCAGCACTTCCCCTAAAAGCGGGACCCAGTACTTC | CASTSPKSGTQYF | TRBJ2-5 | TRBV28 | few | NA | 13
TGCGCCAGCAGCCAACAGGGGGCAGAGACCCAGTACTTC | CASSQQGAETQYF | TRBJ2-5 | TRBV5-1 | NA | TRBD1 | 13
TGTGCCTGGAGTCCCCACTTTAGCGGCAATGAGCAGTTCTTC | CAWSPHFSGNEQFF | TRBJ2-1 | TRBV30 | NA | NA | 14
TGTGCCATCGGTTTCGGGACTCCGACCTACGAGCAGTACTTC | CAIGFGTPTYEQYF | TRBJ2-7 | TRBV10-3 | NA | NA | 14
TGTGCCAGCAGCGTAGAGAGCGGTCCTGGCTACACCTTC | CASSVESGPGYTF | TRBJ1-2 | TRBV9 | few | NA | 13
TGTGCCAGCAGCTTAGGGCTAGCGGGGAACACCGGGGAGCTGTTTTTT | CASSLGLAGNTGELFF | TRBJ2-2 | TRBV7-2 | NA | TRBD2 | 16